Each of the 8 T cell receptor beta chains below was sequenced from the same sample in a study of regulatory T cells in long-lasting Graves disease. Time point in this sample: newly diagnosed GD, antithyroid drugs for less than 3 months. Generation of the TCR library employed RNA extracted from PBMCs. For TCR beta, libraries came from iRepertoire HTBI primers and Arm-PCR of CDR3 regions. TCRdb independently ran MiXCR on the multiplex PCR reads; one entry per CDR3 protein. The table records hundreds of thousands of distinct CDR3 sequences, about 17% of them present only once. In addition, the sample was reused for a study of T cells in Graves' hyperthyroidism and ophthalmopathy.

The sequencing here drew on peripheral blood mononuclear cells (PBMCs), taken at new diagnosis, from a patient treated with antithyroid drugs. The receptors come from a woman younger than 45 with Graves disease.

With regard to this clonotype: Since a much larger clone is just one base distant, this may be a read error. The chain uses TRBV24-1 and TRBJ2-1; a weak D match, TRBD2 (6 bases). The CDR3 contains 16 residues. Germline V gives CDR1 KGHDR, CDR2 SFDVKD. This CDR3 is CATCDLPAGSLNEQFF. CDR3 DNA sequence: TGTGCCACCTGTGATTTGCCTGCGGGATCCCTCAATGAGCAGTTCTTC.

The sample holds a few counts of this clonotype. V usage is TRBV7-9 and J usage is TRBJ2-7; 11 nucleotides line up with TRBD2. The CDR3 runs 13 residues. Germline lookup yields CDR1 SEHNR and CDR2 FQNEAQ (reference sequence). V lost 11 bases, J lost 1 base, and 4 bases stayed unmatched. The CDR3 DNA follows: TGTGCCGGCGTAGCGGGAGGGTCCTACGAGCAGTACTTC. Protein sequence: CAGVAGGSYEQYF.

This clonotype was counted at least ten times. The chain joins TRBV7-9 to TRBJ2-7; D could derive from TRBD1 or TRBD2 (5 bases each). The germline V gene has CDR1 SEHNR and CDR2 FQNEAQ (reference sequence). CDR3 length: 13 residues. Trimming removed 5 bases from V and 2 bases from J, with 10 bases in between. The CDR3 sequence: CASSRDHAYEQYF. CDR3 bases: TGTGCCAGCAGCCGGGACCATGCCTACGAGCAGTACTTC. The full variable domain, its missing parts supplied by reference TRBV7-9 and TRBJ2-7, is DTGVSQNPRHKITKRGQNVTFRCDPISEHNRLYWYRQTLGQGPEFLTYFQNEAQLEKSRLLSDRFSAERPKGSFSTLEIQRTEQGDSAMYLCASSRDHAYEQYFGPGTRLTVT.

This clonotype appeared many times. The V and J genes are TRBV20-1 and TRBJ2-5; D is undetermined. Trimming left V 0 bases short and J 1 base short, with 12 bases between. This CDR3 spans 15 amino acids. CDR1 DFQATT and CDR2 SNEGSKA come from the germline V gene (reference sequence). This CDR3 reads CSARDPKSGQETQYF. The DNA for the CDR3 is TGCAGTGCTAGAGATCCCAAGTCCGGCCAAGAGACCCAGTACTTC.

Ten or more counts support this clonotype. The V gene is TRBV20-1, the J gene TRBJ1-5; 12 nucleotides align to TRBD1. Germline V gene lookup returns CDR1 DFQATT and CDR2 SNEGSKA (reference sequence). The CDR3 contains 17 residues. J gave up 4 bases and V 6 bases, and 13 bases lay outside the gene matches. The CDR3 nucleotides are TGCAGTGCCGGGACCGGGACAGGGGGCTCTTTAAATCAGCCCCAGCATTTT. This codes for CSAGTGTGGSLNQPQHF.

This clonotype was seen many times. This chain joins TRBV12-5 and TRBJ2-3, with a possible D match to TRBD1 (5 bases). Trimming shortened V by 6 bases and J by 2 bases, and 6 bases separated the two germline ends. CDR3 length equals 12 residues. Germline CDR1 and CDR2: LGHNT and FRNRAP. CDR3 protein: CASGGPTDTQYF. The CDR3 DNA reads as TGTGCTAGTGGGGGGCCCACAGATACGCAGTATTTT. The full variable domain, its missing parts supplied by reference TRBV12-5 and TRBJ2-3, is DARVTQTPRHKVTEMGQEVTMRCQPILGHNTVFWYRQTMMQGLELLAYFRNRAPLDDSGMPKDRFSAEMPDATLATLKIQPSEPRDSAVYFCASGGPTDTQYFGPGTRLTVL.

This clonotype was found many times. This chain joins TRBV29-1 and TRBJ2-3; maybe TRBD2 (5 bases). V was clipped by 0 bases and J by 0 bases, with 13 bases between them. Germline V gene data show CDR1 as SQVTM and CDR2 as ANQGSEA. The CDR3 covers 16 residues. This CDR3 is CSVEEGLERSTDTQYF. The CDR3, as DNA: TGCAGCGTTGAAGAGGGCTTGGAGCGGAGCACAGATACGCAGTATTTT.

This clonotype has ten or more counts. The V and J genes are TRBV6-1 and TRBJ2-1, with 14 nucleotides matching TRBD2. V was clipped by 7 bases and J by 12 bases; unmatched bases: 5. The CDR3 length is 13 residues. Germline V gene lookup returns CDR1 MNHNS and CDR2 SASEGT. CDR3 nucleotides: TGTGCCAGCACCGGGACTAGCGGGAGCGGGCAGTTCTTC. It encodes CASTGTSGSGQFF.